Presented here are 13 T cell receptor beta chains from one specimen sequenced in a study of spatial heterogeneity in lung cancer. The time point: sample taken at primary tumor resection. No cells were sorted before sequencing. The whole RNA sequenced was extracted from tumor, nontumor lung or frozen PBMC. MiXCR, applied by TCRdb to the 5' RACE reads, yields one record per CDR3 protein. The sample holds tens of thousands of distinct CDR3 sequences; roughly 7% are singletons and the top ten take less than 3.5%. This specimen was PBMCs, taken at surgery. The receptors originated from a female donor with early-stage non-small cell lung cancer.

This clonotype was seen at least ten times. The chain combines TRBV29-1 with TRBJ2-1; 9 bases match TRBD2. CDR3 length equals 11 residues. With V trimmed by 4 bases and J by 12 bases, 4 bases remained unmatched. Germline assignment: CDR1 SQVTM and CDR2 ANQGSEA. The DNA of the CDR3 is TGCAGCGTTGTAGGACTAGCGTGGCAGTTCTTC. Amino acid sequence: CSVVGLAWQFF.

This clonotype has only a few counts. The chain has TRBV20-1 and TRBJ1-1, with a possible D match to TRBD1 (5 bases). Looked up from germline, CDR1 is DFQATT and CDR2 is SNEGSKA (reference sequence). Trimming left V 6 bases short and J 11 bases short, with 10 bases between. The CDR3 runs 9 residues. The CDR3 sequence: CSAEGRAFF. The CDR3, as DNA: TGCAGTGCGGAGGGACGCGCTTTCTTT.

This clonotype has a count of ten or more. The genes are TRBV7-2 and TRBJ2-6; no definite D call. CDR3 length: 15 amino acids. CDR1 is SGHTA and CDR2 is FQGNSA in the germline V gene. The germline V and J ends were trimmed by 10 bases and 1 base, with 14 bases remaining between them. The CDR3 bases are TGTGCCACCGGACCTAGGCAGTCTGGGGCCAACGTCCTGACTTTC. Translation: CATGPRQSGANVLTF.

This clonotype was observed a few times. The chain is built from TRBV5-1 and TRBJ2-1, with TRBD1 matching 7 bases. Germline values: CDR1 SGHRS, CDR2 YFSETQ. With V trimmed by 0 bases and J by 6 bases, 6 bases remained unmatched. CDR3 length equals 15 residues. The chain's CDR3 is CASSLVLQGVNEQFF. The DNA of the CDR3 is TGCGCCAGCAGCTTGGTCCTGCAGGGGGTCAATGAGCAGTTCTTC.

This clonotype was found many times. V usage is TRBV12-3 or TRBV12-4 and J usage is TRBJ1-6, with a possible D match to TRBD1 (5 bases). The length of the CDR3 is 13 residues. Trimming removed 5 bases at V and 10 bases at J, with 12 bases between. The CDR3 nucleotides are TGTGCCAGCAGTCAACCGGGGGTATCACCCCTCCACTTT. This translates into CASSQPGVSPLHF.

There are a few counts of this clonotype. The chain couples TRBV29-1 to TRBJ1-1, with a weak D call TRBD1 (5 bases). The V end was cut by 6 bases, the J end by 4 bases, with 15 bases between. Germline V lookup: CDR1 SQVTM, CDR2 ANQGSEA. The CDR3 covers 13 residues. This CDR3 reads CSVGNGGGTEAFF. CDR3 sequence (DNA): TGCAGCGTCGGAAACGGCGGGGGCACTGAAGCTTTCTTT.

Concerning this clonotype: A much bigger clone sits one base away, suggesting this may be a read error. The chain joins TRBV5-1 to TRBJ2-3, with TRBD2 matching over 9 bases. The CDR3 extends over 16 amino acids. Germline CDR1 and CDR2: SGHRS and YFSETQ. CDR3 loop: CASTLESAGGPDTQYF. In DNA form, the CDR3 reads TGCGCCAGCACCTTGGAGTCAGCGGGGGGACCAGATACGCAGTATTTT.

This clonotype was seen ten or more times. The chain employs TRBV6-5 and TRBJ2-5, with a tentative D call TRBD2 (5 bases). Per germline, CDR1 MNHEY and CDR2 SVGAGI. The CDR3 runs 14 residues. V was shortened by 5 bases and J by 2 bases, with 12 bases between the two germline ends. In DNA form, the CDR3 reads TGTGCCAGCAGTGAGAAAGGGAGACAAGAGACCCAGTACTTC. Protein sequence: CASSEKGRQETQYF.

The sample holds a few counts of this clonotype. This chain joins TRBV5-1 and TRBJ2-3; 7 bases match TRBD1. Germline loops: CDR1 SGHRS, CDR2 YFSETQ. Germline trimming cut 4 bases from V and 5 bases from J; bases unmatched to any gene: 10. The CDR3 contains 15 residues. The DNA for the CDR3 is TGCGCCAGCAGCCCCGGGACAGTCGGCGGAGATACGCAGTATTTT. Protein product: CASSPGTVGGDTQYF.

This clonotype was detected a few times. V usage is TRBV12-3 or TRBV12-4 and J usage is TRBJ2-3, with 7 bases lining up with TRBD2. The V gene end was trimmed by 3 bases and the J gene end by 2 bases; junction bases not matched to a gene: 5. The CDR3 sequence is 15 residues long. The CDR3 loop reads CASSLGGFDTDTQYF. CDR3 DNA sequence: TGTGCCAGCAGTTTGGGGGGGTTCGACACAGATACGCAGTATTTT.

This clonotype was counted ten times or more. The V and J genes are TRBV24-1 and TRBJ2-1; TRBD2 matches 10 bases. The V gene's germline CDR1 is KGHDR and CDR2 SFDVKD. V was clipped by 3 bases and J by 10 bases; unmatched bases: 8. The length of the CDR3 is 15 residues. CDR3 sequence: CATSDLASGGTEQFF. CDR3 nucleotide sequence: TGTGCCACCAGTGATCTGGCTAGCGGGGGCACCGAGCAGTTCTTC.

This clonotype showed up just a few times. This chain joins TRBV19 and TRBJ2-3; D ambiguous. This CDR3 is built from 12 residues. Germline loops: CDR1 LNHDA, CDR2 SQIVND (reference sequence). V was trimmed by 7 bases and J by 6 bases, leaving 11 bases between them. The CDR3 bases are TGTGCCAGTAACCGGGCCGGTGATACGCAGTATTTT. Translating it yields CASNRAGDTQYF.

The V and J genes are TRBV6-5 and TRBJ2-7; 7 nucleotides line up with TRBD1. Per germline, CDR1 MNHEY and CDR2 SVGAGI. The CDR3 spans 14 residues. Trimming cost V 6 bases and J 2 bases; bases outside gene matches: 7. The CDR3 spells CASSQDRFPYEQYF. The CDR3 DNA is TGTGCCAGCAGCCAGGACAGGTTCCCCTACGAGCAGTACTTC.